Shown below are 21 T cell receptor beta chains from a single sample sequenced in a study of CD8+ T cells in alopecia areata. Extraction of RNA preceded its reverse transcription into cDNA, which served as the sequencing template. This table comes from immunoSEQ multiplex PCR, and its TCRdb copy is limited to in-frame clones, with some not included. The table shows about 260,000 clones, with about 60% occurring only once. The treatment denotes: oral pan-JAK inhibitor, 5-10 mg twice daily. The specimen comprised CD4+ T cells sorted from blood, sampled around week 54, from a patient treated with tofacitinib. These receptors were collected from a human donor with alopecia areata.

This chain links TRBV7-9 with TRBJ2-5; D remains ambiguous. Germline CDR1 and CDR2: SEHNR and FQNEAQ (reference sequence). The CDR3 runs 15 residues. V was pared by 0 bases and J by 5 bases, with 13 bases between. CDR3 coding DNA: TGTGCCAGCAGCTTAGCGACGGGTCTGGGGGAGACCCAGTACTTC. It yields the protein CASSLATGLGETQYF.

The chain couples TRBV5-1 to TRBJ2-1; D may be TRBD1 (6 bases). V lost 2 bases, J lost 6 bases, and 12 bases lay in between. Germline lookup yields CDR1 SGHRS and CDR2 YFSETQ. The length of the CDR3 is 14 residues. CDR3 coding DNA: TGCGCCAGCAGCTTACAGGGTTTGGGCAATGAGCAGTTCTTC. Its protein product is CASSLQGLGNEQFF.

Worth noting for this clone: A much bigger clone sits one base away, suggesting this may be a read error. The CDR3 bases are TGTGCCAGCAGATTAGCGGGGAGCACAGATACGCAGTATTTT. It translates to CASRLAGSTDTQYF. V gene TRBV5-4 combines with J gene TRBJ2-3; 8 positions match TRBD2. Germline-derived CDR1 and CDR2 are SGHNT and YYREEE (reference sequence). The CDR3 totals 14 residues. V lost 5 bases, J lost 0 bases, and 2 bases stayed unmatched.

The chain recombines TRBV30 with TRBJ2-1; D perhaps matches TRBD1 (5 bases). CDR3 length equals 13 residues. Trimming pared 3 bases from V and 5 bases from J, leaving 11 bases between. Germline values: CDR1 GTSNPN, CDR2 SVGIG (reference sequence). The CDR3 DNA reads as TGTGCCTGGAGCAGGGTCCTAAACAATGAGCAGTTCTTC. Amino acids: CAWSRVLNNEQFF.

On this clone itself: Other DNA sequences in this sample translate to the same CDR3. This rearrangement joins TRBV2 to TRBJ2-5; D gene ambiguous. Germline loops: CDR1 SNHLY, CDR2 FYNNEI. CDR3 length: 11 amino acids. The germline V and J ends were trimmed by 6 bases and 1 base, with 3 bases remaining between them. The CDR3, as DNA: TGTGCCAGCAGCGGCCAAGAGACCCAGTACTTC. Translation: CASSGQETQYF.

This chain joins TRBV27 and TRBJ1-5, with D perhaps matching TRBD1 (5 bases). The CDR3 contains 14 residues. The V gene lost 2 bases and the J gene lost 3 bases, with 8 bases spanning the gap. Germline V CDR1 and CDR2: MNHEY, SMNVEV (reference sequence). CDR3 sequence (DNA): TGTGCCAGCAGTTTAACGGACACCAATCAGCCCCAGCATTTT. Its protein product is CASSLTDTNQPQHF.

This sequence joins TRBV2 and TRBJ2-5; maybe TRBD1 (5 bases). Germline assignment: CDR1 SNHLY and CDR2 FYNNEI. The CDR3 loop spans 14 amino acids. V lost 3 bases to trimming and J lost 4 bases, with 12 bases between them. The CDR3 DNA sequence: TGTGCCAGCAGTGACCACGGCCAGGGAGAGACCCAGTACTTC. The encoded protein is CASSDHGQGETQYF.

The chain recombines TRBV2 with TRBJ1-2; D is undetermined. The CDR3 sequence is 11 residues long. From germline, CDR1 is SNHLY and CDR2 FYNNEI. V gave up 6 bases and J gave up 14 bases, with 16 bases separating them. The DNA for the CDR3 is TGTGCCAGCAGCTCAACACGGTTTTATACCTTC. Translated, it gives CASSSTRFYTF.

The J gene is TRBJ2-7, the V gene TRBV2, with 7 nucleotides matching TRBD1. Trimming took 6 bases from V and 4 from J; bases not matched to a gene: 6. CDR3 size: 13 residues. CDR1 is SNHLY and CDR2 is FYNNEI in the germline V gene. The CDR3: CASSGDSEYEQYF. The CDR3, as DNA: TGTGCCAGCAGCGGGGACAGCGAGTACGAGCAGTACTTC. Together with reference TRBV2 and TRBJ2-7, the CDR3 gives the full variable domain: EPEVTQTPSHQVTQMGQEVILRCVPISNHLYFYWYRQILGQKVEFLVSFYNNEISEKSEIFDDQFSVERPDGSNFTLKIRSTKLEDSAMYFCASSGDSEYEQYFGPGTRLTVT.

The V and J genes are TRBV5-1 and TRBJ2-2, with TRBD1 matching 9 bases. Germline V gene data show CDR1 as SGHRS and CDR2 as YFSETQ. There are 18 residues in the CDR3. Unmatched junction bases numbered 11, after V lost 0 bases and J lost 5 bases. Here the CDR3 DNA reads TGCGCCAGCAGCTTGGTGGGACAGGGTTCCCTCGGGACCGGGGAGCTGTTTTTT. It specifies CASSLVGQGSLGTGELFF.

This clone was observed once. The chain uses TRBV5-6 and TRBJ1-1; D gene unclear. In germline, CDR1 is SGHDT, CDR2 YYEEEE. Trimming took 4 bases from V and 3 from J, leaving 19 bases between them. This CDR3 contains 16 residues. The DNA of the CDR3 is TGTGCCAGCAGCGGAATCGACGCGGCCCGGTACACTGAAGCTTTCTTT. As protein: CASSGIDAARYTEAFF.

The chain employs TRBV2 and TRBJ2-2; TRBD1 or TRBD2 may be the D gene (5 bases each). Deletions cut 7 bases from V and 3 bases from J, with 9 bases between. Germline V CDR1 and CDR2: SNHLY, FYNNEI. This CDR3 comprises 13 residues. CDR3 region: CASNRRDTGELFF. DNA for the CDR3: TGTGCCAGCAACAGGCGGGACACCGGGGAGCTGTTTTTT.

The CDR3, as DNA: TGTGCCAGCAGCTTTATGGGCCTCTACGAGCAGTACTTC. Translating it yields CASSFMGLYEQYF. The chain uses TRBV13 and TRBJ2-7, with D unresolved. Trimming left V 3 bases short and J 3 bases short, with 9 bases between. The CDR3 is 13 amino acids. Looked up from germline, CDR1 is PRHDT and CDR2 is FYEKMQ (reference sequence). The full variable domain, its missing parts supplied by reference TRBV13 and TRBJ2-7, is AAGVIQSPRHLIKEKRETATLKCYPIPRHDTVYWYQQGPGQDPQFLISFYEKMQSDKGSIPDRFSAQQFSDYHSELNMSSLELGDSALYFCASSFMGLYEQYFGPGTRLTVT.

This clone was found once. The gene calls are TRBV5-1 and TRBJ2-1; 8 nucleotides line up with TRBD1. Trimming removed 4 bases from V and 9 bases from J; junction bases left unmatched: 9. CDR3 size: 14 residues. Germline V gene sequence: CDR1 SGHRS, CDR2 YFSETQ. The DNA for the CDR3 is TGCGCCAGCAGCCTAAAGGACAGGGTGGGTGAGCAGTTCTTC. Residues: CASSLKDRVGEQFF. Combining the CDR3 with reference TRBV5-1 and TRBJ2-1 gives the whole variable domain KAGVTQTPRYLIKTRGQQVTLSCSPISGHRSVSWYQQTPGQGLQFLFEYFSETQRNKGNFPGRFSGRQFSNSRSEMNVSTLELGDSALYLCASSLKDRVGEQFFGPGTRLTVL.

The chain carries TRBV14 and TRBJ2-5, with D possibly TRBD2 on 6 matching bases. The CDR3 runs 15 residues. Trimming took 2 bases from V and 5 from J, leaving 15 bases between them. Germline lookup yields CDR1 SGHDN and CDR2 FVKESK. DNA for the CDR3: TGTGCCAGCAGCCAATGGAGGGGATCCGCGGAGACCCAGTACTTC. This codes for CASSQWRGSAETQYF.

This clone was detected only a few times. The rearrangement links TRBV7-2 to TRBJ1-2; 7 nucleotides line up with TRBD1. The CDR3 has 16 residues. Looked up from germline, CDR1 is SGHTA and CDR2 is FQGNSA. The V segment lost 2 bases and the J segment 5 bases; nucleotides outside the gene matches: 11. DNA of the CDR3: TGTGCCAGCAGCTTAACTAGACAGGGAGCACCTTATGGCTACACCTTC. Amino acid sequence: CASSLTRQGAPYGYTF.

The gene calls are TRBV7-2 and TRBJ1-3; D ambiguous. V lost 1 base and J lost 0, with 4 bases in between. This CDR3 comprises 14 residues. Per germline, CDR1 SGHTA and CDR2 FQGNSA. In nucleotides, the CDR3 is TGTGCCAGCAGCTTAGGGGCCTCTGGAAACACCATATATTTT. Translation: CASSLGASGNTIYF.

V is TRBV7-2 and J is TRBJ2-7; D perhaps matches TRBD1 (6 bases). The germline V gene has CDR1 SGHTA and CDR2 FQGNSA. The CDR3 is 15 residues long. Between the trimmed V and J ends, which lost 4 bases and 0 bases, there was a span of 13 bases. The CDR3 spells CASSSYGQSSYEQYF. In DNA, the CDR3 is TGTGCCAGCAGCTCCTACGGACAGAGCTCCTACGAGCAGTACTTC.

V is TRBV10-3 and J is TRBJ1-1, with D possibly matching TRBD1 (5 bases). Germline V gene sequence: CDR1 ENHRY, CDR2 SYGVKD. There are 13 residues in the CDR3. Trimming stripped 10 bases from V and 0 bases from J, with 12 bases between. The CDR3 DNA reads TGTGCCAGAGGTGACAGTTTGAACACTGAAGCTTTCTTT. This gives the protein CARGDSLNTEAFF.

This chain connects TRBV25-1 to TRBJ1-5, with 7 bases that match TRBD1. Germline trimming cut 6 bases from V and 6 bases from J; bases unmatched to any gene: 11. The CDR3 totals 15 residues. In germline, CDR1 is MGHDK, CDR2 SYGVNS. The DNA for the CDR3 is TGTGCCAGCAGATCGCCTCAGGGGGTGGGTCAGCCCCAGCATTTT. Translation gives CASRSPQGVGQPQHF.

This clone was detected a few times. The chain recombines TRBV6-5 with TRBJ1-6; 7 bases are a match to TRBD1. Germline trimming cut 0 bases from V and 10 bases from J; bases unmatched to any gene: 6. The germline V gene encodes CDR1 MNHEY and CDR2 SVGAGI. This CDR3 contains 15 residues. The CDR3 DNA reads TGTGCCAGCAGTTACTCGAGGGACAGTCAATCACCCCTCCACTTT. This translates into CASSYSRDSQSPLHF.